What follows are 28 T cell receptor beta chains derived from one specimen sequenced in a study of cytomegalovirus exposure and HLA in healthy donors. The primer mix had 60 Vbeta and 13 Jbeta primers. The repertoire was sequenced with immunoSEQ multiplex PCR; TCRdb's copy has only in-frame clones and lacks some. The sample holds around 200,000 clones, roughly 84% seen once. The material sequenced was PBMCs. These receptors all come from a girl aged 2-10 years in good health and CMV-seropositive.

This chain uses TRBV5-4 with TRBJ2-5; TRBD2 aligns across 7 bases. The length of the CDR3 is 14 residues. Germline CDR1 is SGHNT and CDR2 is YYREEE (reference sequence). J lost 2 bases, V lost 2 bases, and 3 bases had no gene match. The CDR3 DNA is TGTGCCAGCAGCTTCTCTAGCGGACAAGAGACCCAGTACTTC. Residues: CASSFSSGQETQYF.

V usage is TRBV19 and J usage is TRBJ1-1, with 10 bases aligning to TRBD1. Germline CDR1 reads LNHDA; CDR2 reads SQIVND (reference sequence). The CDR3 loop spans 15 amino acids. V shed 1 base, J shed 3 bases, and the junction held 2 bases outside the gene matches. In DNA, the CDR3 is TGTGCCAGTAGTATAGTAGGGACAGGGGACACTGAAGCTTTCTTT. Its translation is CASSIVGTGDTEAFF.

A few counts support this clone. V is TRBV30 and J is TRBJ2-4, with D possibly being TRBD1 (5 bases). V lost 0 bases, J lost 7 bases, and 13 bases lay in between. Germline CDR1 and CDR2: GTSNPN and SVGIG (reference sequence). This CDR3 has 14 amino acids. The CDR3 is CAWSVHAGNNIQYF. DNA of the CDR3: TGTGCCTGGAGTGTACACGCAGGGAATAACATTCAGTACTTC.

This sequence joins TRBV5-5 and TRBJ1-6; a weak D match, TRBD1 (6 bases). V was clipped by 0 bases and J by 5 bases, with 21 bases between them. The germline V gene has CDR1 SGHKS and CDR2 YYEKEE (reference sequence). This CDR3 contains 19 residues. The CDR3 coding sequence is TGTGCCAGCAGCTTGGAAGGTGGCCTGGGGGCAGGGAATAATTCACCCCTCCACTTT. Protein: CASSLEGGLGAGNNSPLHF.

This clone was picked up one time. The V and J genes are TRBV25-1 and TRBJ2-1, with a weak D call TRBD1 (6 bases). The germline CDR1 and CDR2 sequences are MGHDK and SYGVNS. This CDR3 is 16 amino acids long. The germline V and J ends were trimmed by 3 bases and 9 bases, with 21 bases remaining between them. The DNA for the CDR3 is TGTGCCAGCAGTGACAACCCAGGACAGAAAGGTACTGAGCAGTTCTTC. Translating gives CASSDNPGQKGTEQFF.

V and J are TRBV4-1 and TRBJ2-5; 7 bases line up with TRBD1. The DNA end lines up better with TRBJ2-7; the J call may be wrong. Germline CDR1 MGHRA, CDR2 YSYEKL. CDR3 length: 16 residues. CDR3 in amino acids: CASSHRTGTDTYEQYF. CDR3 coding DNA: TGCGCCAGCAGCCACCGCACCGGGACAGATACCTACGAGCAGTACTTC.

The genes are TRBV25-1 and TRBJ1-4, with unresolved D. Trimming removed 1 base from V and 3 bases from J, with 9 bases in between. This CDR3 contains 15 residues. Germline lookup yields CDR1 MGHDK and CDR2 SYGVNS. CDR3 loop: CASSEFGRANEKLFF. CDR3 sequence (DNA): TGTGCCAGCAGTGAATTTGGTCGGGCTAATGAAAAACTGTTTTTT.

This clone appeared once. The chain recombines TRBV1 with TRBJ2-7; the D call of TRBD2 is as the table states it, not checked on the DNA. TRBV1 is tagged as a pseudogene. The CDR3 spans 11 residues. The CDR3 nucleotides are TGCACCAGCAGCCCCTCCCGCGAGCAGTACTTC. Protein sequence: CTSSPSREQYF.

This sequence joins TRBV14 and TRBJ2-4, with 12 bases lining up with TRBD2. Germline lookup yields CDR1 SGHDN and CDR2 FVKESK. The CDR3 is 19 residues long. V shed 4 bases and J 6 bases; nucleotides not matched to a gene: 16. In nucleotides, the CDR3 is TGTGCCAGCAGCCCCCACCTAGCGGGAGGGCCGGGCTCTGGAAACATTCAGTACTTC. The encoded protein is CASSPHLAGGPGSGNIQYF.

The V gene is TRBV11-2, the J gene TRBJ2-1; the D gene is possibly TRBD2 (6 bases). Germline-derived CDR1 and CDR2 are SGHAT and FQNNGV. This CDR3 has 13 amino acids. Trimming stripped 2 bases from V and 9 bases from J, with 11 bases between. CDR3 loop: CASSLQRDFEQFF. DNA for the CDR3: TGTGCCAGCAGCTTACAACGGGACTTTGAGCAGTTCTTC.

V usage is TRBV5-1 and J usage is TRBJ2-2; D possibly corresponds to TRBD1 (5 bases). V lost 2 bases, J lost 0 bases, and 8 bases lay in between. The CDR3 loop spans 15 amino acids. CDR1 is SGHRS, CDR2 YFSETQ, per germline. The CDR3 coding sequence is TGCGCCAGCAGCTTTAGGACATCGAACACCGGGGAGCTGTTTTTT. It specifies CASSFRTSNTGELFF.

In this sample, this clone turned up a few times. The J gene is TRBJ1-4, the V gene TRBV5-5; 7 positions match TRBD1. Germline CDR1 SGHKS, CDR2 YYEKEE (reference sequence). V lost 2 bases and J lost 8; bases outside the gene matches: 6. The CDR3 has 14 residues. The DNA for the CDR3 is TGTGCCAGCAGCTTTACAGGGGTAGGGGAAAAACTGTTTTTT. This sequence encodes CASSFTGVGEKLFF.

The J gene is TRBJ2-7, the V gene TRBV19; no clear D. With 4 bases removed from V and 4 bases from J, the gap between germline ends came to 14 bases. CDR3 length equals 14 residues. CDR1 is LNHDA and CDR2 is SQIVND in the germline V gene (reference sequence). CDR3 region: CASSNRQPIYEQYF. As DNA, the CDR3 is TGTGCCAGTAGTAACCGACAACCGATTTACGAGCAGTACTTC.

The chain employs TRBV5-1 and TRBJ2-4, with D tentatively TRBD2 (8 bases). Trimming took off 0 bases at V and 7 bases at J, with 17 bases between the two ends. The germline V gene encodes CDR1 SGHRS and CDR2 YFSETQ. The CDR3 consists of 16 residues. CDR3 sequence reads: CASSLDGGDRLNIQYF. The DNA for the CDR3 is TGCGCCAGCAGCTTGGACGGGGGGGACAGACTGAACATTCAGTACTTC.

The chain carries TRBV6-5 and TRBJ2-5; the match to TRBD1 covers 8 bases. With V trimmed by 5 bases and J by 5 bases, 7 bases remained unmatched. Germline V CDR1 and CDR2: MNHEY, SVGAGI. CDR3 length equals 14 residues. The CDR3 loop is CASSITGGEETQYF. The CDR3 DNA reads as TGTGCCAGCAGTATTACAGGGGGTGAGGAGACCCAGTACTTC.

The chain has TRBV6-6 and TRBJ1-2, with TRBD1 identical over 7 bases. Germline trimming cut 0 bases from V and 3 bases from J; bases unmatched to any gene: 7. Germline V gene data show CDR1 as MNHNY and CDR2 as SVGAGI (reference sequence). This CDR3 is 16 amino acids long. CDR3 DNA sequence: TGTGCCAGCAGTTACTCCCCGACAGGGAGAGACTATGGCTACACCTTC. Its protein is CASSYSPTGRDYGYTF.

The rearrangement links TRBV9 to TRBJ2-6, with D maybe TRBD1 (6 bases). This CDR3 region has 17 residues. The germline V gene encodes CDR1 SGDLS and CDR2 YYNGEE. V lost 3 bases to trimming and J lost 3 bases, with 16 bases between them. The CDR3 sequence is CASSALSQGFGANVLTF. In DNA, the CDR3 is TGTGCCAGCAGCGCGCTCTCACAGGGTTTTGGGGCCAACGTCCTGACTTTC.

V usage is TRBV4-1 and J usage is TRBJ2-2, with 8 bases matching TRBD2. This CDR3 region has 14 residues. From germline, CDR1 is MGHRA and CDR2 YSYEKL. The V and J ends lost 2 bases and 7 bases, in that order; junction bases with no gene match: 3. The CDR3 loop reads CASSQREGNGELFF. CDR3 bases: TGCGCCAGCAGCCAACGGGAGGGAAACGGGGAGCTGTTTTTT.

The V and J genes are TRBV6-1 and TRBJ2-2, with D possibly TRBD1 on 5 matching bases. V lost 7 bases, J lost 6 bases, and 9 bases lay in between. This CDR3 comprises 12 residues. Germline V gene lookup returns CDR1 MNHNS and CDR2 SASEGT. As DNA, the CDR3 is TGTGCCAGCAATTGGGGCTCCGGGGAGCTGTTTTTT. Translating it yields CASNWGSGELFF.

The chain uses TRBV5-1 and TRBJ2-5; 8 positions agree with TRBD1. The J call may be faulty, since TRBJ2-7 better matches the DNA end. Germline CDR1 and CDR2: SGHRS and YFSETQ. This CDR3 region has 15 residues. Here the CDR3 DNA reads TGCGCCAGCAGCCGCACAGGGGGTTCCAGTGGCGAGCAGTACTTC. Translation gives CASSRTGGSSGEQYF.

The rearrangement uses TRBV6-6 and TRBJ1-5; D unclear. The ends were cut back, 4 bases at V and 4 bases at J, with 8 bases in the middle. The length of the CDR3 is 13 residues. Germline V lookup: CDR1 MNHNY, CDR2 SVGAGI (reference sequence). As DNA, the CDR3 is TGTGCCAGCAGTTGGACTGGGAATCAGCCCCAGCATTTT. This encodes CASSWTGNQPQHF.

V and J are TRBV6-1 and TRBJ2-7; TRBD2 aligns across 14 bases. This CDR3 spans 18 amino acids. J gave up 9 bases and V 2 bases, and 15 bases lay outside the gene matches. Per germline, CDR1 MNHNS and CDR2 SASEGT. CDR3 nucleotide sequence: TGTGCCAGCAGTGAACCAGGGACTAGCGGGGGCGGGGATACGGGGCAGTACTTC. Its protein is CASSEPGTSGGGDTGQYF.

The CDR3 bases are TGTGCCTGGCGACGTGGTGGGGCTTACGAGCAGTACTTC. Its protein product is CAWRRGGAYEQYF. The V and J genes are TRBV30 and TRBJ2-7, with a tentative D call TRBD1 (5 bases). The CDR3 runs 13 residues. With 5 bases removed from V and 4 bases from J, the gap between germline ends came to 15 bases. The germline V gene has CDR1 GTSNPN and CDR2 SVGIG (reference sequence).

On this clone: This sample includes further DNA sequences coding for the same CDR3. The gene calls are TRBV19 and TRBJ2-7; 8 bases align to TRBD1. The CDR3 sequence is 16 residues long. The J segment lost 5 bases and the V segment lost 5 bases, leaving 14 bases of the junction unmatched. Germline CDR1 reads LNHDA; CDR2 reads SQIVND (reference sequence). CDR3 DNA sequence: TGTGCCAGTAGTCCCCCCGACAGGGGTTTCTACCACGAGCAGTACTTC. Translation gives CASSPPDRGFYHEQYF.

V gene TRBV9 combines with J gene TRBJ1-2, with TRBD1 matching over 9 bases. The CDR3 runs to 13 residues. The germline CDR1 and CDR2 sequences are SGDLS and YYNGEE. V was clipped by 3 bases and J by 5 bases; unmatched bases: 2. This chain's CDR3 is CASSAGTGYGYTF. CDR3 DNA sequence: TGTGCCAGCAGCGCCGGGACAGGGTATGGCTACACCTTC.

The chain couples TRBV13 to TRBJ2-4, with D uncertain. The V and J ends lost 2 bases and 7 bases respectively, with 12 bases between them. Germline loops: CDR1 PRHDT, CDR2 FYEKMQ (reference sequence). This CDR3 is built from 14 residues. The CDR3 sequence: CASSLSGSLNIQYF. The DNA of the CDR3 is TGTGCCAGCAGCTTATCTGGCAGTTTGAACATTCAGTACTTC.

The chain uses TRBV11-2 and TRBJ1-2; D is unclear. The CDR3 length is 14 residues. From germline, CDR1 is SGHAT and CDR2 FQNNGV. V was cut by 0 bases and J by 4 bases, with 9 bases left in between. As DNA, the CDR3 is TGTGCCAGCAGCTTAGACAGGATTAGCTATGGCTACACCTTC. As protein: CASSLDRISYGYTF.

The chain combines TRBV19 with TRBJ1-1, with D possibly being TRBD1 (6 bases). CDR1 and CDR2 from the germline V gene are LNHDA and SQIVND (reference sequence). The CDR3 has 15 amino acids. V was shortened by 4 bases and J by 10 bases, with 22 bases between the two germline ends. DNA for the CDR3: TGTGCCAGTAGTAACCCCCCTGGGGGGGCCTGGGTAGCTTTCTTT. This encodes CASSNPPGGAWVAFF.